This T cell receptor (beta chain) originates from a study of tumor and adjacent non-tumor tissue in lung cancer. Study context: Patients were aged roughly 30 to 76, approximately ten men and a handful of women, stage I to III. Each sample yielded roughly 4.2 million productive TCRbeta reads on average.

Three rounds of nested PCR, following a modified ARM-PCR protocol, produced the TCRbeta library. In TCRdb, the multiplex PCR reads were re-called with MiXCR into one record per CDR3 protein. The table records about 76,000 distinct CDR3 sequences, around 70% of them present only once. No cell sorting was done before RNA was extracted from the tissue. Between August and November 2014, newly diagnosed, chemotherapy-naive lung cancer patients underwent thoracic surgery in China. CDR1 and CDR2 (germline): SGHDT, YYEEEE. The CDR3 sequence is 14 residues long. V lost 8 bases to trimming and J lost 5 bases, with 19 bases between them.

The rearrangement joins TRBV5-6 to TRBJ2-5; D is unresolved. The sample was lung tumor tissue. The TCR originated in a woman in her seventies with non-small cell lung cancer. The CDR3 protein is CARADMGIWETQYF. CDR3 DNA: TGTGCCAGGGCCGACATGGGCATTTGGGAGACCCAGTACTTC.